A selection of T cell receptor beta chains follows, all from one sample in a study of T cells in tuberculosis. Repertoires were generated with immunoSEQ multiplex PCR, while TCRdb's copy carries only in-frame clones and drops some. The top ten hold roughly 2.5% of the sample, which has tens of thousands of clones, roughly 95% seen once. Sample: PBMCs. The receptor set was obtained from a donor between 5 and 29 years old with latent tuberculosis or without tuberculosis infection. Both conserved end residues are part of each CDR3. A D gene is named only where the DNA matches it firmly. Only part of the rows carry a size: once, few, many, or a class if the clone is expanded.

.,.,TRBJ1-3,TRBV2,TGTGCCAGCGGGGGCGGCGGAAACACCATATATTTT,CASGGGGNTIYF
.,TRBD1,TRBJ1-1,TRBV11-2,TGTGCCAGCAGCTTAGTTGGGACAGAAGACACTGAAGCTTTCTTT,CASSLVGTEDTEAFF
.,TRBD1,TRBJ2-3,TRBV4-1,TGCGCCACCGAGGACAGGGGAAATGGGGATACGCAGTATTTT,CATEDRGNGDTQYF
.,TRBD2,TRBJ2-7,TRBV29-1,TGCAGCGCTCGCGACAAGCTAGGACTAGCGGGAGGGTACGAGCAGTACTTC,CSARDKLGLAGGYEQYF
.,.,TRBJ1-3,TRBV5-4,TGTGCCAGCAGCGAAGGACTGGGCGGAAACACCATATATTTT,CASSEGLGGNTIYF
.,.,TRBJ2-7,TRBV30,TGTGCCTGGAGTCCCTTCTTGGGCAGTCTCTACGAGCAGTACTTC,CAWSPFLGSLYEQYF
.,.,TRBJ1-1,TRBV6-5,TGTGCCAGCAGTTACCGCAGGGGACGTGAAGCTTTCTTT,CASSYRRGREAFF
.,TRBD1,TRBJ1-5,TRBV15,TGTGCCACCAGCAGGGACAGGGGGCTCAATCAGCCCCAGCATTTT,CATSRDRGLNQPQHF
.,TRBD1,TRBJ1-2,TRBV6-1,TGTGCCAGCAGTTGGGACAGGGACGACTATGGCTACACCTTC,CASSWDRDDYGYTF
.,.,TRBJ2-2,TRBV4-2,TGTGCCAGCAGCCAGGAGTTTGGGGAGCTGTTTTTT,CASSQEFGELFF
.,TRBD1,TRBJ2-2,TRBV6-4,TGTGCCAGCAGTGACGGGGACAGGGACACCGGGGAGCTGTTTTTT,CASSDGDRDTGELFF
.,.,TRBJ1-5,TRBV27,TGTGCCAGCAGTGTTGGGGGGAGCAATCAGCCCCAGCATTTT,CASSVGGSNQPQHF
.,.,TRBJ2-2,TRBV7-3,TGTGCCAGCAGCTTAGCAGGGAGGACCGGGGAGCTGTTTTTT,CASSLAGRTGELFF
.,TRBD1,TRBJ1-2,TRBV10-3,TGTGCCATCAGTGTCACACAGGGGGAAGCTAACTATGGCTACACCTTC,CAISVTQGEANYGYTF
once,.,TRBJ1-6,TRBV18,TGTGCCAGCTCACCCACAGCCTTTAGCTCCTATAATTCACCCCTCCACTTT,CASSPTAFSSYNSPLHF
.,.,TRBJ1-1,TRBV9,TGTGCCAGCACCATAGGTGGGGGCAACACTGAAGCTTTCTTT,CASTIGGGNTEAFF
.,.,TRBJ2-2,TRBV9,TGTGCCAGCAGCGTAGGGTGGGGGCGCTGGACCGGGGAGCTGTTTTTT,CASSVGWGRWTGELFF
.,.,TRBJ1-6,TRBV7-2,TGTGCCAGCAGCTCCGGGGGGACTAATAATTCACCCCTCCACTTT,CASSSGGTNNSPLHF
.,.,TRBJ2-1,TRBV5-6,TGTGCCAGCAGCTTGGTGGGGCAACCCAATGAGCAGTTCTTC,CASSLVGQPNEQFF
.,TRBD1,TRBJ1-4,TRBV30,TGTGCCTCCGCACAGGGGGCGCGTACAACTAATGAAAAACTGTTTTTT,CASAQGARTTNEKLFF
.,TRBD1,TRBJ2-7,TRBV29-1,TGCAGCGTTACTGGCGGACAGGGTGGGCCCTACGAGCAGTACTTC,CSVTGGQGGPYEQYF
once,.,TRBJ2-7,TRBV7-6,TGTGCCAGCAGCTTAGAAGCGGAGGGGCACGAGCAGTACTTC,CASSLEAEGHEQYF